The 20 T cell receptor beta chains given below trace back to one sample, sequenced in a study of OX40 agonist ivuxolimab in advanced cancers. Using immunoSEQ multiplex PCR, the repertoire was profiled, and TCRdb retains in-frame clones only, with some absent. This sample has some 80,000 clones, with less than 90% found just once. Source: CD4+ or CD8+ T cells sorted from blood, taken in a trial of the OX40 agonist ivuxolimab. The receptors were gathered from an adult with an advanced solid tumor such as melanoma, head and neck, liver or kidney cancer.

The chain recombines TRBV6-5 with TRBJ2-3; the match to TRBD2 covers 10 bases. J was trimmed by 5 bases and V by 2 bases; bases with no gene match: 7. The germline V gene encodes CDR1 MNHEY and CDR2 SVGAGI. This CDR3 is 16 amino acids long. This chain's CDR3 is CASSYGQRGGQDTQYF. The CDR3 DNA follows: TGTGCCAGCAGTTACGGTCAGCGGGGGGGCCAAGATACGCAGTATTTT.

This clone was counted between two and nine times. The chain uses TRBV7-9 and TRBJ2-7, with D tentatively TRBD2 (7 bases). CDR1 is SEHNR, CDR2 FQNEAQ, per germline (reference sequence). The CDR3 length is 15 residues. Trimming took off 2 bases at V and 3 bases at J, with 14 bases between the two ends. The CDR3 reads CASSLIQGTNYEQYF. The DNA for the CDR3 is TGTGCCAGCAGCTTAATTCAGGGGACTAACTACGAGCAGTACTTC.

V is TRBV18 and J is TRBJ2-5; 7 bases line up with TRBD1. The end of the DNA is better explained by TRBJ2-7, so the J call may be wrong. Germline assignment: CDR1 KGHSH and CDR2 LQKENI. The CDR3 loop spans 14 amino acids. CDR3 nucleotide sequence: TGTGCCAGCTCACCCCGACAGGGTACCTACGAGCAGTACTTC. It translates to CASSPRQGTYEQYF.

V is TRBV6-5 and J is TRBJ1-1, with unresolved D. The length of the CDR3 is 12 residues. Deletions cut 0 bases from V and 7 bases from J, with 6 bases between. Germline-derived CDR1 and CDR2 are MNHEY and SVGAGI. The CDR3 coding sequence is TGTGCCAGCAGTTACTCGCCGGGTGAAGCTTTCTTT. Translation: CASSYSPGEAFF.

CDR3 sequence reads: CASSQDYYQPLRNTEAFF. The CDR3 DNA is TGCGCCAGCAGCCAAGATTATTACCAACCCTTAAGGAACACTGAAGCTTTCTTT. V and J are TRBV4-3 and TRBJ1-1; D is ambiguous. CDR1 and CDR2 from the germline V gene are LGHNA and YSLEER. Trimming removed 0 bases at V and 1 base at J, with 18 bases between. The length of the CDR3 is 18 residues.

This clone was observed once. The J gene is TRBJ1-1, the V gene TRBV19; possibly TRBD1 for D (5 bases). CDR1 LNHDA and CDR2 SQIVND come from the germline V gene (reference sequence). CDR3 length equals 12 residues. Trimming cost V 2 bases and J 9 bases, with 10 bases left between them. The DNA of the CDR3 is TGTGCCAGTAGTATAAGGGGTTCGAAAGCTTTCTTT. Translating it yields CASSIRGSKAFF. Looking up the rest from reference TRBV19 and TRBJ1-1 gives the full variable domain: DGGITQSPKYLFRKEGQNVTLSCEQNLNHDAMYWYRQDPGQGLRLIYYSQIVNDFQKGDIAEGYSVSREKKESFPLTVTSAQKNPTAFYLCASSIRGSKAFFGQGTRLTVV.

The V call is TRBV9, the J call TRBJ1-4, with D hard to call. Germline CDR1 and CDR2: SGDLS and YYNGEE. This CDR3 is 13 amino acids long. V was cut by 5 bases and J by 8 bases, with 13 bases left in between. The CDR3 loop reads CASSRGSEEKLFF. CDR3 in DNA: TGTGCCAGCAGTCGAGGGTCTGAGGAAAAACTGTTTTTT. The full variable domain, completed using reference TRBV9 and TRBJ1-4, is DSGVTQTPKHLITATGQRVTLRCSPRSGDLSVYWYQQSLDQGLQFLIQYYNGEERAKGNILERFSAQQFPDLHSELNLSSLELGDSALYFCASSRGSEEKLFFGSGTQLSVL.

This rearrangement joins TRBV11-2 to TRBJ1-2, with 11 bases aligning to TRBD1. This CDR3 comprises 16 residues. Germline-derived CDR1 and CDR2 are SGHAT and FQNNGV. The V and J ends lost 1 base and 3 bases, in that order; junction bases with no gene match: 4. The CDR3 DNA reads TGTGCCAGCAGCTTAGGGACAGGGGGCCCATACTATGGCTACACCTTC. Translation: CASSLGTGGPYYGYTF.

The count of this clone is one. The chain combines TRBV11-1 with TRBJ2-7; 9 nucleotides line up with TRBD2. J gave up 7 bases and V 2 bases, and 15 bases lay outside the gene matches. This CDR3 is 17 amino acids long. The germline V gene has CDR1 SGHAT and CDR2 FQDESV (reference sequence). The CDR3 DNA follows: TGTGCCAGCAGCTTAACGTTCGTGCGGGGGGGCCGTCGTGAGCAGTACTTC. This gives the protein CASSLTFVRGGRREQYF.

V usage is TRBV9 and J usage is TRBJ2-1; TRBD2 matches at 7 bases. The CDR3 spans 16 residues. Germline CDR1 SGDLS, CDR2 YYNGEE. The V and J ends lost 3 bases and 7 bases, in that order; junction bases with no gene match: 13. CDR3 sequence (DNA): TGTGCCAGCAGCGCCCAGACTAGCCGCGTGGGGAATGAGCAGTTCTTC. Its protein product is CASSAQTSRVGNEQFF.

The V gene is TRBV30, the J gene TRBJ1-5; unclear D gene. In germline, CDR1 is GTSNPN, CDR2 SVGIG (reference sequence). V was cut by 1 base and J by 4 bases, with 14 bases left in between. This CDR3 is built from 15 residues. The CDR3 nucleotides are TGTGCCTGGAGTGCATCTCTCCAAAAAAATCAGCCCCAGCATTTT. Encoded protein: CAWSASLQKNQPQHF.

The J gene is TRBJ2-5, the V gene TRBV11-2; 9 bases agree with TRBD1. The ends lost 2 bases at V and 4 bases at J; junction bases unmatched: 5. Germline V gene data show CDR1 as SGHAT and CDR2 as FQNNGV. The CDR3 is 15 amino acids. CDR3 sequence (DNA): TGTGCCAGCAGCTTAAGGACAGGGGCGGGAGAGACCCAGTACTTC. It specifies CASSLRTGAGETQYF.

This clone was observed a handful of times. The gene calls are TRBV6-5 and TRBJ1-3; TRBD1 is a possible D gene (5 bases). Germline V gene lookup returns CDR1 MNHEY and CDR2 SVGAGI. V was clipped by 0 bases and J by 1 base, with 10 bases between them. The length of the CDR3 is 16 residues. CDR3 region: CASSYSLTESGNTIYF. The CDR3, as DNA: TGTGCCAGCAGTTACTCCTTGACAGAGTCTGGAAACACCATATATTTT.

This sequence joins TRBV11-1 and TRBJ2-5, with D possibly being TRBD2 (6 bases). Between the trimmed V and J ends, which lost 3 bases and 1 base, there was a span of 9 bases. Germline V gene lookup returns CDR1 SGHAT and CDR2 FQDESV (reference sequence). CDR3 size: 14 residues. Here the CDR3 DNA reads TGTGCCAGCAGCTTCCGGGACTTCCAAGAGACCCAGTACTTC. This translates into CASSFRDFQETQYF.

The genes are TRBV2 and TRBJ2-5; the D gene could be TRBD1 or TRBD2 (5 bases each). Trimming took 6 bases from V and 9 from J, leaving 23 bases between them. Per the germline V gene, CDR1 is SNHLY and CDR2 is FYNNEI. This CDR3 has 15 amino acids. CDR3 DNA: TGTGCCAGCAGCCAGAGGGGAGCTAGTGGTCCTTCCCAGTACTTC. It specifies CASSQRGASGPSQYF. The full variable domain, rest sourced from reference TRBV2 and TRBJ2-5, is EPEVTQTPSHQVTQMGQEVILRCVPISNHLYFYWYRQILGQKVEFLVSFYNNEISEKSEIFDDQFSVERPDGSNFTLKIRSTKLEDSAMYFCASSQRGASGPSQYFGPGTRLLVL.

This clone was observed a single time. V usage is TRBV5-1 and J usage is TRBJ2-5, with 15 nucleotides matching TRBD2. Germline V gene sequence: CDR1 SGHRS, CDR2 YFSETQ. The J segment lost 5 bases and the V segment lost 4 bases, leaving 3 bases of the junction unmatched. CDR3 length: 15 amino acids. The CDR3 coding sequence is TGCGCCAGCAGCACAGGGACTAGCGGGGGGGAGACCCAGTACTTC. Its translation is CASSTGTSGGETQYF.

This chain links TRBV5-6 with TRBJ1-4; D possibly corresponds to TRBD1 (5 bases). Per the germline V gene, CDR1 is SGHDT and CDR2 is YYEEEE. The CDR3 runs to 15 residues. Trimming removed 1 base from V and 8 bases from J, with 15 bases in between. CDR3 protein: CASSLPGSGTEKLFF. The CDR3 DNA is TGTGCCAGCAGCTTGCCGGGGTCTGGGACCGAAAAACTGTTTTTT.

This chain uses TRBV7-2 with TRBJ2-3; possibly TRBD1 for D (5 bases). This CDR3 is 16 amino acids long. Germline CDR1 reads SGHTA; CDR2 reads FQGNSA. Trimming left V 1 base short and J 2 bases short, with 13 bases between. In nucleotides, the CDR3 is TGTGCCAGCAGCTTAGGGGGCAGGGCGAACACAGATACGCAGTATTTT. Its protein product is CASSLGGRANTDTQYF.

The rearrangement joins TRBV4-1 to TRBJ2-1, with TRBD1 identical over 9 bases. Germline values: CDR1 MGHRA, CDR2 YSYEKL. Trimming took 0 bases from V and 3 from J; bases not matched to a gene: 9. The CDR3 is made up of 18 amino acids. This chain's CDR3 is CASSQDRDRVVHYNEQFF. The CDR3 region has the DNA TGCGCCAGCAGCCAAGATCGGGACAGGGTCGTACACTACAATGAGCAGTTCTTC.

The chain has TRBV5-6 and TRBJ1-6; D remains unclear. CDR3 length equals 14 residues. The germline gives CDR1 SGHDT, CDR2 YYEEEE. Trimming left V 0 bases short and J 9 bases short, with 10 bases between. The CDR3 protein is CASSLDRRFSPLHF. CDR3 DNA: TGTGCCAGCAGCTTGGATAGACGGTTTTCACCCCTCCACTTT. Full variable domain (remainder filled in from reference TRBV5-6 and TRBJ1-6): DAGVTQSPTHLIKTRGQQVTLRCSPKSGHDTVSWYQQALGQGPQFIFQYYEEEERQRGNFPDRFSGHQFPNYSSELNVNALLLGDSALYLCASSLDRRFSPLHFGNGTRLTVT.